A single sample is the source of the 17 T cell receptor beta chains below, sequenced in a study of stem cell transplantation in POMP-related autoinflammatory disease. Sequencing used immunoSEQ multiplex PCR; TCRdb keeps in-frame clones, though not all of them. The sample has some 69,000 clones, roughly 90% seen once. The source material was CD4+ T cells from PBMCs, sampled after stem cell transplantation. The receptors stem from a human patient with POMP-related autoinflammation and immune dysregulation (PRAID). Some T cells may have come from the graft donor.

The chain employs TRBV6-2 or TRBV6-3 and TRBJ1-4; no firm D call. V dropped 5 bases and J dropped 4 bases, with 8 bases sitting between them. Germline-derived CDR1 and CDR2 are MNHEY and SVGEGT. The CDR3 is 13 residues long. DNA of the CDR3: TGTGCCAGCAGTCTGATCGGTAATGAAAAACTGTTTTTT. Amino acid sequence: CASSLIGNEKLFF.

The J gene is TRBJ2-3, the V gene TRBV3-1 (or the pseudogene TRBV3-2), with 10 nucleotides matching TRBD2. From germline, CDR1 is LGHDT and CDR2 YNNKEL (reference sequence). V lost 3 bases, J lost 7 bases, and 10 bases stayed unmatched. The CDR3 is 16 residues long. CDR3 DNA sequence: TGTGCCAGCAGCCAGGTTAAGCGGGGGGGCTCGAATACGCAGTATTTT. This encodes CASSQVKRGGSNTQYF.

This clone counts as medium-sized. A read error may produce the germline difference seen at one junction end. This chain joins TRBV7-7 and TRBJ1-6; D ambiguous. The germline V gene encodes CDR1 SSHAT and CDR2 FNYEAQ (reference sequence). The CDR3 totals 15 residues. CDR3 bases: TGTGCCAGCAGCCCTGGGCCTTCCTCTAATTCACCCCTCCACTTT. This sequence encodes CASSPGPSSNSPLHF. The full variable domain, its missing parts supplied by reference TRBV7-7 and TRBJ1-6, is GAGVSQSPRYKVTKRGQDVTLRCDPISSHATLYWYQQALGQGPEFLTYFNYEAQPDKSGLPSDRFSAERPEGSISTLTIQRTEQRDSAMYRCASSPGPSSNSPLHFGNGTRLTVT.

V is TRBV28 and J is TRBJ2-1; TRBD1 might be the D (5 bases). V was cut by 3 bases and J by 9 bases, with 9 bases left in between. The CDR3 sequence is 12 residues long. Germline V CDR1 and CDR2: MDHEN, SYDVKM. The CDR3 sequence: CASSFRVGEQFF. Here the CDR3 DNA reads TGTGCCAGCAGTTTCAGGGTTGGTGAGCAGTTCTTC.

The CDR3, as DNA: TGTGCCAGCAGTCGAACCTCAACTAATGAAAAACTGTTTTTT. Its protein is CASSRTSTNEKLFF. V is TRBV2 and J is TRBJ1-4, with D unresolved. From germline, CDR1 is SNHLY and CDR2 FYNNEI. Trimming took 5 bases from V and 0 from J, leaving 7 bases between them. This CDR3 has 14 residues.

CDR3 coding DNA: TGTGCCAGCAGCTTAAATGGGGCTAGCGGGAGGGGTGAGCAGTTCTTC. It codes for CASSLNGASGRGEQFF. This chain links TRBV7-3 with TRBJ2-1, with 12 bases aligning to TRBD2. With V trimmed by 1 base and J by 9 bases, 7 bases remained unmatched. The CDR3 consists of 16 residues. Germline-derived CDR1 and CDR2 are SGHTA and FQGTGA.

This chain links TRBV14 with TRBJ2-7, with TRBD1 matching 9 bases. Germline CDR1 and CDR2: SGHDN and FVKESK. The CDR3 covers 14 residues. The trim removed 4 bases at V and 3 bases at J, leaving 4 bases unmatched. CDR3 coding DNA: TGTGCCAGCAGCCGACAGGGGGGTAGCTACGAGCAGTACTTC. This translates into CASSRQGGSYEQYF.

The CDR3 DNA reads TGTGCCAGCAGCAAAGCGCTTAGAACAGATACGCAGTATTTT. It is translated as CASSKALRTDTQYF. The V and J genes are TRBV21-1 and TRBJ2-3; no check of the table's D call, TRBD2, against the DNA was made. TRBV21-1 is a listed pseudogene. This CDR3 contains 14 residues.

The chain carries TRBV5-1 and TRBJ1-1; D ambiguous. The germline V gene has CDR1 SGHRS and CDR2 YFSETQ. Between the trimmed V and J ends, which lost 2 bases and 3 bases, there was a span of 8 bases. The CDR3 is 13 amino acids. CDR3 in amino acids: CASSLAGDTEAFF. The CDR3 bases are TGCGCCAGCAGCTTAGCTGGGGACACTGAAGCTTTCTTT.

This chain connects TRBV5-1 to TRBJ2-5, with 12 bases aligning to TRBD1. Germline V lookup: CDR1 SGHRS, CDR2 YFSETQ. This CDR3 spans 16 amino acids. J lost 4 bases, V lost 4 bases, and 8 bases had no gene match. CDR3 DNA sequence: TGCGCCAGCAGCGACGGGGGACAGGGGGCTTTAGAGACCCAGTACTTC. It codes for CASSDGGQGALETQYF.

This sequence joins TRBV7-3 and TRBJ2-1, with D possibly TRBD2 on 5 matching bases. V gave up 5 bases and J gave up 4 bases, with 18 bases separating them. The CDR3 has 16 residues. CDR1 and CDR2 from the germline V gene are SGHTA and FQGTGA. The CDR3 DNA is TGTGCCAGCAGCCCGGACTCGACCAAAACTTACAATGAGCAGTTCTTC. Translation gives CASSPDSTKTYNEQFF. Combining the CDR3 with reference TRBV7-3 and TRBJ2-1 gives the whole variable domain GAGVSQTPSNKVTEKGKYVELRCDPISGHTALYWYRQSLGQGPEFLIYFQGTGAADDSGLPNDRFFAVRPEGSVSTLKIQRTERGDSAVYLCASSPDSTKTYNEQFFGPGTRLTVL.

This chain joins TRBV18 and TRBJ1-4; D ambiguous. Trimming stripped 3 bases from V and 0 bases from J, with 8 bases between. Germline V CDR1 and CDR2: KGHSH, LQKENI. The CDR3 covers 15 residues. The CDR3 reads CASSPRVATNEKLFF. For the CDR3, the DNA is TGTGCCAGCTCACCTAGGGTTGCAACTAATGAAAAACTGTTTTTT.

The chain is built from TRBV11-2 and TRBJ2-2, with TRBD2 identical over 11 bases. Germline loops: CDR1 SGHAT, CDR2 FQNNGV. The CDR3 sequence is 16 residues long. V shed 5 bases and J 4 bases; nucleotides not matched to a gene: 6. CDR3 sequence (DNA): TGTGCCAGCAGCCCACTAGCGGGGGAGTCCACCGGGGAGCTGTTTTTT. It translates to CASSPLAGESTGELFF.

The rearrangement uses TRBV5-6 and TRBJ2-5; D remains unclear. CDR3 size: 13 residues. V shed 1 base and J shed 6 bases, with 10 bases lying between them. Germline loops: CDR1 SGHDT, CDR2 YYEEEE. CDR3 sequence: CASSLIQVKTQYF. The CDR3 DNA reads TGTGCCAGCAGCTTGATCCAGGTCAAGACCCAGTACTTC.

V and J are TRBV5-8 and TRBJ2-3; D might be TRBD1 (8 bases). The CDR3 is made up of 16 amino acids. Trimming removed 0 bases from V and 1 base from J, with 12 bases in between. Germline CDR1 and CDR2: SGHTS and YDEGEE. Here the CDR3 reads CASSLETGGGTDTQYF. CDR3 bases: TGTGCCAGCAGCTTGGAAACAGGGGGGGGCACAGATACGCAGTATTTT.

CDR3: CASSPWVSGPVSSYEQYV. In nucleotides, the CDR3 is TGTGCCAGCAGCCCTTGGGTCTCAGGGCCTGTAAGCTCCTACGAGCAGTACGTC. The chain has TRBV11-2 and TRBJ2-7, with D maybe TRBD1 (5 bases). The CDR3 has 18 residues. Between the trimmed V and J ends, which lost 5 bases and 0 bases, there was a span of 23 bases. Germline V CDR1 and CDR2: SGHAT, FQNNGV.

This chain links TRBV27 with TRBJ2-5; 8 bases match TRBD1. The V gene end was trimmed by 6 bases and the J gene end by 4 bases; junction bases not matched to a gene: 7. This CDR3 is built from 14 residues. The germline CDR1 and CDR2 sequences are MNHEY and SMNVEV (reference sequence). Here the CDR3 reads CASSKTGAGETQYF. The CDR3 DNA reads TGTGCCAGCAGCAAGACAGGGGCCGGAGAGACCCAGTACTTC.